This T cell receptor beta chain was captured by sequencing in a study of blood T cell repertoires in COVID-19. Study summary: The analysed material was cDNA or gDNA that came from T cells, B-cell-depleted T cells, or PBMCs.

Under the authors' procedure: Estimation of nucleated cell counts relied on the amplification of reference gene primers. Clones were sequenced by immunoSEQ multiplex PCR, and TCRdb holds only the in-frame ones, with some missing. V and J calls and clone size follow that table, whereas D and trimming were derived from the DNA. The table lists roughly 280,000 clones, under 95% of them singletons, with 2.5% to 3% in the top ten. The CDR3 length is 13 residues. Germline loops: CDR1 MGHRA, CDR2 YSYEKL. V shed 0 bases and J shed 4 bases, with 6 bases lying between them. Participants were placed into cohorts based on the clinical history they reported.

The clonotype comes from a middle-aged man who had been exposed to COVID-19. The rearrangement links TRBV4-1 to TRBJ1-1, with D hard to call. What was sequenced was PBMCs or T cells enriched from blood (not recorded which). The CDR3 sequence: CASSQDIPTEAFF. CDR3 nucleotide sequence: TGCGCCAGCAGCCAAGATATCCCCACTGAAGCTTTCTTT.